Listed here are 5 T cell receptor beta chains from one sample, sequenced in a study of blood T cell repertoires in COVID-19. Only in-frame clones appear in the TCRdb table, and some are missing; sequencing was by immunoSEQ multiplex PCR. The sample holds around 100,000 clones, approximately 87% seen once. What was sequenced was peripheral blood. These receptor sequences come from a human donor in a cohort sampled during active COVID-19.

The rearrangement joins TRBV5-6 to TRBJ1-3; TRBD1 might be the D (5 bases). Germline V gives CDR1 SGHDT, CDR2 YYEEEE. The length of the CDR3 is 16 residues. Trimming left V 0 bases short and J 0 bases short, with 10 bases between. The CDR3 coding sequence is TGTGCCAGCAGCTTGGAAACAGGAACCTCTGGAAACACCATATATTTT. Protein sequence: CASSLETGTSGNTIYF.

The J gene is TRBJ1-4, the V gene TRBV6-6, with D possibly TRBD1 on 6 matching bases. From germline, CDR1 is MNHNY and CDR2 SVGAGI (reference sequence). V was shortened by 0 bases and J by 7 bases, with 12 bases between the two germline ends. This CDR3 has 15 amino acids. The CDR3 sequence is CASSYSKGRGEKLFF. In nucleotides, the CDR3 is TGTGCCAGCAGTTACTCGAAGGGCAGGGGTGAAAAACTGTTTTTT.

The chain carries TRBV7-3 and TRBJ2-1; tentatively, D is TRBD1 (6 bases). Germline loops: CDR1 SGHTA, CDR2 FQGTGA. With 5 bases removed from V and 5 bases from J, the gap between germline ends came to 13 bases. CDR3 length: 14 residues. For the CDR3, the DNA is TGTGCCAGCAGCCATGGACAGTTAAACAATGAGCAGTTCTTC. This encodes CASSHGQLNNEQFF.

This chain links TRBV19 with TRBJ1-2, with 7 bases matching TRBD1. This CDR3 comprises 15 residues. Germline assignment: CDR1 LNHDA and CDR2 SQIVND (reference sequence). Losses at the gene ends were 3 bases for V and 2 bases for J; bases not matched to a gene: 6. The DNA of the CDR3 is TGTGCCAGTAGTATGGACAGGAACCTAAACTATGGCTACACCTTC. Translated, it gives CASSMDRNLNYGYTF.

The genes are TRBV7-9 and TRBJ2-7; 11 bases fit TRBD2. Germline V lookup: CDR1 SEHNR, CDR2 FQNEAQ (reference sequence). The ends lost 5 bases at V and 5 bases at J; junction bases unmatched: 14. There are 17 residues in the CDR3. The CDR3 sequence is CASSRLRVAGGPNEQYF. DNA of the CDR3: TGTGCCAGCAGCCGTCTTCGGGTAGCGGGAGGGCCGAACGAGCAGTACTTC.